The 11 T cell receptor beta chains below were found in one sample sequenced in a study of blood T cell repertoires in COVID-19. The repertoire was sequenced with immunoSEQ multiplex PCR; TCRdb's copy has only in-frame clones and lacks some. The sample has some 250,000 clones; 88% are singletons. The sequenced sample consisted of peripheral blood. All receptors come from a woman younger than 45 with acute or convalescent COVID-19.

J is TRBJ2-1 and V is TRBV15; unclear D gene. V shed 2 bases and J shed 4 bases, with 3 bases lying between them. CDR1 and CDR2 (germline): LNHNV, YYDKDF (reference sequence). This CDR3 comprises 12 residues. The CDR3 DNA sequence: TGTGCCACCAGCAGAACTTACAATGAGCAGTTCTTC. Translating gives CATSRTYNEQFF.

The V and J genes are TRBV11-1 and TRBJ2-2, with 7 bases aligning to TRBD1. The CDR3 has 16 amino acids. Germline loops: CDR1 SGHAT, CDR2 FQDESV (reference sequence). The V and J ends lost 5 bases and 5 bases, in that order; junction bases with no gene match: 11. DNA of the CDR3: TGTGCCAGCAGCGGGGACAGCCTAAAAAGGACCGGGGAGCTGTTTTTT. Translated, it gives CASSGDSLKRTGELFF.

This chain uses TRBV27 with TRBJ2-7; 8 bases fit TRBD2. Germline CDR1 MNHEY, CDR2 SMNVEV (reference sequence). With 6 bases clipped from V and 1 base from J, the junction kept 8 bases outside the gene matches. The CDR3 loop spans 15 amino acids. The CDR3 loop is CASRVSGSPSYEQYF. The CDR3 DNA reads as TGTGCCAGCAGGGTAAGCGGGAGTCCATCCTACGAGCAGTACTTC.

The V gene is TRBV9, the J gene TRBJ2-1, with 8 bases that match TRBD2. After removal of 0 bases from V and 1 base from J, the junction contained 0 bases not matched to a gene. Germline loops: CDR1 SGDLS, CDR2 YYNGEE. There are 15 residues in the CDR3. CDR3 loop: CASSVVAGSYNEQFF. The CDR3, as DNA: TGTGCCAGCAGCGTAGTAGCGGGATCCTACAATGAGCAGTTCTTC.

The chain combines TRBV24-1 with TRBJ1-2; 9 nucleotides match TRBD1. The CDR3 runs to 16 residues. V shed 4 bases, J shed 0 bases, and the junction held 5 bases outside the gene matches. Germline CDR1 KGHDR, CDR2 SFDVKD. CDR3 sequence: CATSEGGQGANYGYTF. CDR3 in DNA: TGTGCCACCAGTGAAGGGGGACAGGGAGCTAACTATGGCTACACCTTC.

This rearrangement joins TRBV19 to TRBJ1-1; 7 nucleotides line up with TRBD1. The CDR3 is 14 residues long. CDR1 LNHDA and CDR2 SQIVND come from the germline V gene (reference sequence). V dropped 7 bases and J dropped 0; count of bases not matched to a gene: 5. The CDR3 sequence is CASIATGLNTEAFF. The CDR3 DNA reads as TGTGCCAGTATCGCGACAGGGCTGAACACTGAAGCTTTCTTT.

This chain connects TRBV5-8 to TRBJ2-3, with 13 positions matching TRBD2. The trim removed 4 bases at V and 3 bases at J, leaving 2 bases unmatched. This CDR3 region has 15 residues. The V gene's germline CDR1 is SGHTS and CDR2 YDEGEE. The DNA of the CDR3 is TGTGCCAGCAGCCGGGGACTAGCGGGGACAGATACGCAGTATTTT. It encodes CASSRGLAGTDTQYF. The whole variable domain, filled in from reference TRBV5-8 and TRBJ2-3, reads EAGVTQSPTHLIKTRGQQATLRCSPISGHTSVYWYQQALGLGLQFLLWYDEGEERNRGNFPPRFSGRQFPNYSSELNVNALELEDSALYLCASSRGLAGTDTQYFGPGTRLTVL.

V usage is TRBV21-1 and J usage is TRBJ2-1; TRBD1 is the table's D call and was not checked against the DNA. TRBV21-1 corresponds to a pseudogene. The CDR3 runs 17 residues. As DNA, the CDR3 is TGTGCCAGCAGCAAAGCGGGGCGTTCCGTCTCCTACAATGAGCAGTTCTTC. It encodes CASSKAGRSVSYNEQFF.

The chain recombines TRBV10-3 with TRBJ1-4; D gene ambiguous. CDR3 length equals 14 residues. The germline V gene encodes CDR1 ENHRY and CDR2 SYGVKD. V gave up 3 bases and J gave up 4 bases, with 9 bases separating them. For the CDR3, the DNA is TGTGCCATCAGTGACCGGGAGGTTAATGAAAAACTGTTTTTT. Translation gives CAISDREVNEKLFF.

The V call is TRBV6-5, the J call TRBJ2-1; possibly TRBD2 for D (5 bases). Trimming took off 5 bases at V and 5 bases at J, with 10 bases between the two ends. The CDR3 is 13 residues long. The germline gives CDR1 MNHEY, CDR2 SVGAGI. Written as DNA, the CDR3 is TGTGCCAGCAGTACCAGGACTGACAATGAGCAGTTCTTC. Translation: CASSTRTDNEQFF.

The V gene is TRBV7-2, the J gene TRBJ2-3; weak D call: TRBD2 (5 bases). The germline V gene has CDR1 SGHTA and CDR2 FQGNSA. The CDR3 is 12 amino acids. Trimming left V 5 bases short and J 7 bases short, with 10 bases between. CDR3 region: CASSVSSNTQYF. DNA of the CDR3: TGTGCCAGCAGCGTCTCTAGCAATACGCAGTATTTT.